This TCR beta chain is drawn from a study of T-cell reconstitution after alpha-beta-depleted transplantation in children. The CDR3 has 14 residues. Per the germline V gene, CDR1 is SQVTM and CDR2 is ANQGSEA. The V and J ends lost 3 bases and 4 bases, in that order; junction bases with no gene match: 0. There are many counts of this clonotype. Unique molecular identifiers tagged the TCRbeta library. TCRdb independently ran MiXCR on the PCR reads; one entry per CDR3 protein. The sample holds 200,000 to 250,000 distinct CDR3 sequences, more than 20% seen once. Sequencing used PBMCs, obtained before TCRalphabeta/CD19-depleted stem cell transplant. The receptor comes from a girl aged 2-9 years with Fanconi anemia, due to receive a stem cell transplant. The J gene is TRBJ2-5, the V gene TRBV29-1, with TRBD2 matching over 15 bases. Here the CDR3 reads CSVEGLAGGETQYF. In nucleotides, the CDR3 is TGCAGCGTTGAGGGACTAGCGGGAGGAGAGACCCAGTACTTC.